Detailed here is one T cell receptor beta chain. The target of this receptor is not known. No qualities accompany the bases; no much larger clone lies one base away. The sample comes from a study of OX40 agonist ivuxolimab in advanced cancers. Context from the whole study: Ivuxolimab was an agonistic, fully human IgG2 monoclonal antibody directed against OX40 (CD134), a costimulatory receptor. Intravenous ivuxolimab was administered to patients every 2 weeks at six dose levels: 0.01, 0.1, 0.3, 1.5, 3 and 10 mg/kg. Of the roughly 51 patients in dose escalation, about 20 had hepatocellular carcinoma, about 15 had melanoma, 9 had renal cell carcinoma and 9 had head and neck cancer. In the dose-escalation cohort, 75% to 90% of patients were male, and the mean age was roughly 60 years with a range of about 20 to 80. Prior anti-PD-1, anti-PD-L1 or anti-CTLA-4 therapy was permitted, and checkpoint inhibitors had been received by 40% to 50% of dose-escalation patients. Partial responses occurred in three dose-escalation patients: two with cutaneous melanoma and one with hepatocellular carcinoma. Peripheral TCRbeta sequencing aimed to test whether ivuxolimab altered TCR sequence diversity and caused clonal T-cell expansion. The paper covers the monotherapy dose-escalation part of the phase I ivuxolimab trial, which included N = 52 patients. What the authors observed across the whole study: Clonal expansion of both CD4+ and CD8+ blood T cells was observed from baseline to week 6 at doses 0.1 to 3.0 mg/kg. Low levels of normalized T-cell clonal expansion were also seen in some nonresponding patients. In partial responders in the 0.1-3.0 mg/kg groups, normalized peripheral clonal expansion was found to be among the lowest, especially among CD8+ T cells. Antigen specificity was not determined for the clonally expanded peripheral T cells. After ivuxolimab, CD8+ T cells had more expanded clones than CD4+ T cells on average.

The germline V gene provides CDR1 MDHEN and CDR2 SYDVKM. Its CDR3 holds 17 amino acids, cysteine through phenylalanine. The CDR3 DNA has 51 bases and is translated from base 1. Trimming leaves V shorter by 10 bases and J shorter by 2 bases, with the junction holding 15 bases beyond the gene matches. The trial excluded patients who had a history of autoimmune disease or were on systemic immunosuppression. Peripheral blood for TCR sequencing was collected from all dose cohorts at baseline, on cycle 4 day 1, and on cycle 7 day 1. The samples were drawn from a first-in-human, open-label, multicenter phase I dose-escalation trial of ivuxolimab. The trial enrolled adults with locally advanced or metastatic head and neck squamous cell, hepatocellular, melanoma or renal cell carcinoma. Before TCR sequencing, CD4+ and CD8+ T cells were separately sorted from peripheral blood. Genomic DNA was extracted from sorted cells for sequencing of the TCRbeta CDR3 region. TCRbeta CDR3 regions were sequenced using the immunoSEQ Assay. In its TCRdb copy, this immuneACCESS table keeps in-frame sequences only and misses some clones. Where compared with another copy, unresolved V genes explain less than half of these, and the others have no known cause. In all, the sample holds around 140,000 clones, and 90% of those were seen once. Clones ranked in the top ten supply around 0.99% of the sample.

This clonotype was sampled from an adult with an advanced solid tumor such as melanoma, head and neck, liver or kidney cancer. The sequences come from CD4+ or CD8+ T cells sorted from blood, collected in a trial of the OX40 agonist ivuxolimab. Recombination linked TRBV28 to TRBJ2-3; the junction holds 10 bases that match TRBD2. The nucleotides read TGTGCCACTAAGCCAGGACTAGCGGAGGGACTCACAGATACGCAGTATTTT. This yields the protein CATKPGLAEGLTDTQYF.